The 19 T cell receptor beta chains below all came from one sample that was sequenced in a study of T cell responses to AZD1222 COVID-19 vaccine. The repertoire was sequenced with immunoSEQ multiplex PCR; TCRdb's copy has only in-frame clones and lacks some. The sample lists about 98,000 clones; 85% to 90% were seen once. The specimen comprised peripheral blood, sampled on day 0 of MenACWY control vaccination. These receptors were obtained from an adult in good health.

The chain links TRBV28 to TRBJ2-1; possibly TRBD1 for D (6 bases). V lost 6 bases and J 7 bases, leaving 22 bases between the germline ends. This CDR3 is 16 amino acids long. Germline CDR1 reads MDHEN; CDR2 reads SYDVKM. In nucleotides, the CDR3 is TGTGCCAGCAGCCGCTCCAGGGCTCAGGGGTTGAATGAGCAGTTCTTC. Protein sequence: CASSRSRAQGLNEQFF.

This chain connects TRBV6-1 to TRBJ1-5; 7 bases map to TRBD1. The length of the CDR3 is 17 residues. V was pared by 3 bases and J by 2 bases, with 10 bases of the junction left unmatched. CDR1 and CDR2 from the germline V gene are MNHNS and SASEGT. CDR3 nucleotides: TGTGCCAGCAGTGAGGGAGGAGGGCAGGGGGGCAATCAGCCCCAGCATTTT. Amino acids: CASSEGGGQGGNQPQHF.

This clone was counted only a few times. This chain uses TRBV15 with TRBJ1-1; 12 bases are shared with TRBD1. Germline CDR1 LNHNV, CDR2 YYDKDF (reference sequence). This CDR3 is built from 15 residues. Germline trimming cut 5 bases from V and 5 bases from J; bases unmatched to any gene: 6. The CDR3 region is CATSVGTGGRTEAFF. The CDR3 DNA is TGTGCCACCAGCGTCGGGACAGGGGGCCGAACTGAAGCTTTCTTT. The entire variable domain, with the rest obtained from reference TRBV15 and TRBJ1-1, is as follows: DAMVIQNPRYQVTQFGKPVTLSCSQTLNHNVMYWYQQKSSQAPKLLFHYYDKDFNNEADTPDNFQSRRPNTSFCFLDIRSPGLGDTAMYLCATSVGTGGRTEAFFGQGTRLTVV.

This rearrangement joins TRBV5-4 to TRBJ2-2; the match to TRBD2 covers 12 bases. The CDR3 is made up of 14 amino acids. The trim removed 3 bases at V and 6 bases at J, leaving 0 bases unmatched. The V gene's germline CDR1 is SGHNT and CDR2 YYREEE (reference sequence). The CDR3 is CASSSSGGAGELFF. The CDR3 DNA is TGTGCCAGCAGCTCTAGCGGGGGGGCCGGGGAGCTGTTTTTT.

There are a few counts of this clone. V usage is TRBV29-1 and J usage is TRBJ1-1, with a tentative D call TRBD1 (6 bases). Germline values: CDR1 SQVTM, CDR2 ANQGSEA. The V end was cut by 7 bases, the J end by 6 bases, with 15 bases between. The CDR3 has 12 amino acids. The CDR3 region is CSAQISGAEAFF. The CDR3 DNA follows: TGCAGCGCCCAAATATCAGGGGCTGAAGCTTTCTTT.

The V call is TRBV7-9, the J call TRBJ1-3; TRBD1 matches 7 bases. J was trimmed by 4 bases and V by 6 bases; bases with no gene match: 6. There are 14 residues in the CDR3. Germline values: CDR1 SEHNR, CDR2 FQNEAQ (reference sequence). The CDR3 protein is CASSQQGWGNTIYF. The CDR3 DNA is TGTGCCAGCAGTCAACAGGGGTGGGGAAACACCATATATTTT.

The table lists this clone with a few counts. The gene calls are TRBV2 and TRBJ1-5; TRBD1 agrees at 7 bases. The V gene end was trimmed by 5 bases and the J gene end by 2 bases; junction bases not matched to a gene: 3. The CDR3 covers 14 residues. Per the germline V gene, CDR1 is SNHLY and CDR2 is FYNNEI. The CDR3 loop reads CASSPDRGNQPQHF. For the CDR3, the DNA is TGTGCCAGCAGTCCCGACAGGGGCAATCAGCCCCAGCATTTT. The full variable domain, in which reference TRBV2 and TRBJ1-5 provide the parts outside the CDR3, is EPEVTQTPSHQVTQMGQEVILRCVPISNHLYFYWYRQILGQKVEFLVSFYNNEISEKSEIFDDQFSVERPDGSNFTLKIRSTKLEDSAMYFCASSPDRGNQPQHFGDGTRLSIL.

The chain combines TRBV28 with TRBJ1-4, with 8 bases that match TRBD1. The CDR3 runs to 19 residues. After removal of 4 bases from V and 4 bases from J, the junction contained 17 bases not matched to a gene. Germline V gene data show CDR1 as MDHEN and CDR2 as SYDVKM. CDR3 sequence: CASSSPLGRGLEGNEKLFF. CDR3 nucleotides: TGTGCCAGCAGTTCTCCCCTCGGCAGGGGGCTCGAGGGTAATGAAAAACTGTTTTTT.

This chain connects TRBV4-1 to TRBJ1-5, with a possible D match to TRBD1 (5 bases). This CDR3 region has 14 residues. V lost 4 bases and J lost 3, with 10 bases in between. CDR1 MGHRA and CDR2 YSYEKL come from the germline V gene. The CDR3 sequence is CASSRGTINQPQHF. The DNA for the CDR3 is TGCGCCAGCAGCCGCGGGACCATCAATCAGCCCCAGCATTTT.

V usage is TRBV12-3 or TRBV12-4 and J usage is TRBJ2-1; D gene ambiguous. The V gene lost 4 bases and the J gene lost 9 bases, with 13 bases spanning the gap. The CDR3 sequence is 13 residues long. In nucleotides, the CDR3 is TGTGCCAGCAGTTCTCGCGTAGTGGCTGAGCAGTTCTTC. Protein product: CASSSRVVAEQFF.

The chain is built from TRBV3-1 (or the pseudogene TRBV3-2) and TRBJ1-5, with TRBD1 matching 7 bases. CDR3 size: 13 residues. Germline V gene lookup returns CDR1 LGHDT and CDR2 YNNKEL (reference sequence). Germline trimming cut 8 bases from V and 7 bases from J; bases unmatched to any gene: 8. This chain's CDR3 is CASGRQGGQPQHF. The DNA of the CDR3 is TGTGCCAGCGGCCGACAGGGAGGGCAGCCCCAGCATTTT.

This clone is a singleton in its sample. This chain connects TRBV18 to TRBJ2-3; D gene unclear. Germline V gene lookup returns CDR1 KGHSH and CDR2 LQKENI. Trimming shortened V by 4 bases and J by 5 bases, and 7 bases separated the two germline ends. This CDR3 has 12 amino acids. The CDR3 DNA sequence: TGTGCCAGCTCACTTTTGGGAGATACGCAGTATTTT. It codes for CASSLLGDTQYF. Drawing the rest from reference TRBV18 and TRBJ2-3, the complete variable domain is NAGVMQNPRHLVRRRGQEARLRCSPMKGHSHVYWYRQLPEEGLKFMVYLQKENIIDESGMPKERFSAEFPKEGPSILRIQQVVRGDSAAYFCASSLLGDTQYFGPGTRLTVL.

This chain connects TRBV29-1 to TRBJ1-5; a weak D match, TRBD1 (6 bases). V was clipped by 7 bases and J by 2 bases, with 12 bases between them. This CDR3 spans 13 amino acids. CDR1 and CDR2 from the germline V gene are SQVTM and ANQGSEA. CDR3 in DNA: TGCAGCGCTATGGAGGGGGGCAATCAGCCCCAGCATTTT. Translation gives CSAMEGGNQPQHF. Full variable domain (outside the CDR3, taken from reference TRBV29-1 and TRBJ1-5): SAVISQKPSRDICQRGTSLTIQCQVDSQVTMMFWYRQQPGQSLTLIATANQGSEATYESGFVIDKFPISRPNLTFSTLTVSNMSPEDSSIYLCSAMEGGNQPQHFGDGTRLSIL.

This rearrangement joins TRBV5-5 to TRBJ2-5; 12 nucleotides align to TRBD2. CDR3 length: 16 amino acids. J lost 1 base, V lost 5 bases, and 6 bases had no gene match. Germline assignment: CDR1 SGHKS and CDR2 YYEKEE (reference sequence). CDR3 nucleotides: TGTGCCAGCAGAGGACTAGCGGGGCGCTCCCAAGAGACCCAGTACTTC. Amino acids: CASRGLAGRSQETQYF.

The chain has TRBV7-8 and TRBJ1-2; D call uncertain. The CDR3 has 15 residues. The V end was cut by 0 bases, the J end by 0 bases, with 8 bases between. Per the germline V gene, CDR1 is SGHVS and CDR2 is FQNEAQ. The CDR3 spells CASSLAPGANYGYTF. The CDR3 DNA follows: TGTGCCAGCAGCTTAGCTCCAGGAGCTAACTATGGCTACACCTTC.

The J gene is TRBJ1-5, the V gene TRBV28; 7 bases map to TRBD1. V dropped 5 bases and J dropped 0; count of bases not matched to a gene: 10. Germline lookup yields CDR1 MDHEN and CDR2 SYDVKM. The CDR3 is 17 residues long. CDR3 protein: CASSQRQGWNSNQPQHF. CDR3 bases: TGTGCCAGCAGTCAACGACAGGGTTGGAATAGCAATCAGCCCCAGCATTTT.

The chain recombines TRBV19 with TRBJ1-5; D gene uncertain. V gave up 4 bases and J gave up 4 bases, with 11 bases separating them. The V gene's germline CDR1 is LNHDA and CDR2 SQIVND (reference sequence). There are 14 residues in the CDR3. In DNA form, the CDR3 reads TGTGCCAGTAGTACGTCGACTCCAAATCAGCCCCAGCATTTT. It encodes CASSTSTPNQPQHF.

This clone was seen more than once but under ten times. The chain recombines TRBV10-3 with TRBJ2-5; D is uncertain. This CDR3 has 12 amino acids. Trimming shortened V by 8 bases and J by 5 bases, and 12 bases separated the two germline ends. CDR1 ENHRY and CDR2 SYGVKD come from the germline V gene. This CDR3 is CAISGERETQYF. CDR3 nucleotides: TGTGCCATCTCAGGAGAGAGGGAGACCCAGTACTTC.

The CDR3 is CSVDRGGDTEAFF. In DNA, the CDR3 is TGCAGCGTTGATAGGGGAGGAGACACTGAAGCTTTCTTT. The chain uses TRBV29-1 and TRBJ1-1, with D tentatively TRBD1 (5 bases). Per the germline V gene, CDR1 is SQVTM and CDR2 is ANQGSEA. The CDR3 is 13 residues long. V lost 3 bases, J lost 3 bases, and 11 bases lay in between.